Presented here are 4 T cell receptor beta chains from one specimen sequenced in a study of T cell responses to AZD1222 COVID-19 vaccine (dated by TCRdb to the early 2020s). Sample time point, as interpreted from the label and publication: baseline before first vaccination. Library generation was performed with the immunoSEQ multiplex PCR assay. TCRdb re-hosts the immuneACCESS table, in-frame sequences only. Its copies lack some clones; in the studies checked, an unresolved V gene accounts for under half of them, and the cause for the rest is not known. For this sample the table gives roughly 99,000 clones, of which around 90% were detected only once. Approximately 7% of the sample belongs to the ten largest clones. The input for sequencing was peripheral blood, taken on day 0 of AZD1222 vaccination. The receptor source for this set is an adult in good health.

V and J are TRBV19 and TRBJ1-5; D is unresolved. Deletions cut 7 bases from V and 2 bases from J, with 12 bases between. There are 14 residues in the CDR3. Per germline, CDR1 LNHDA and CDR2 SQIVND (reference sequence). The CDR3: CASKAGNGNQPQHF. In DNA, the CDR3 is TGTGCCAGTAAGGCGGGCAACGGCAATCAGCCCCAGCATTTT.

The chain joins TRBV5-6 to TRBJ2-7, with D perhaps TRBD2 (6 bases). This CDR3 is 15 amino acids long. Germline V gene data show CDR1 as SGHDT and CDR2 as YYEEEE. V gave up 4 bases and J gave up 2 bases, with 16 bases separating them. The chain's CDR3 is CASSLDAGITYEQYF. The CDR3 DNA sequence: TGTGCCAGCAGCCTGGACGCGGGGATAACCTACGAGCAGTACTTC. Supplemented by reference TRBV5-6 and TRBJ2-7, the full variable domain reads DAGVTQSPTHLIKTRGQQVTLRCSPKSGHDTVSWYQQALGQGPQFIFQYYEEEERQRGNFPDRFSGHQFPNYSSELNVNALLLGDSALYLCASSLDAGITYEQYFGPGTRLTVT.

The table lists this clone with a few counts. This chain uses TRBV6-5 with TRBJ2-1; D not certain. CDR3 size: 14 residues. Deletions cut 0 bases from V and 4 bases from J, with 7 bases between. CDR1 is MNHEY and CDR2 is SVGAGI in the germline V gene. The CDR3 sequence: CASSYSSSYNEQFF. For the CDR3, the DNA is TGTGCCAGCAGTTACTCTAGCTCTTACAATGAGCAGTTCTTC.

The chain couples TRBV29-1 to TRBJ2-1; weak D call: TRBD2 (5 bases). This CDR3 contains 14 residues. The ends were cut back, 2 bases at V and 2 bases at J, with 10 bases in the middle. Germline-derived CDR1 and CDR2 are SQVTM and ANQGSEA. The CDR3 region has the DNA TGCAGCGTTGAAACTAGTTTTACCTACAATGAGCAGTTCTTC. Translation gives CSVETSFTYNEQFF.